This T cell receptor (beta chain) was retrieved from a study of a mutant IDH1 vaccine in newly diagnosed glioma. Overall study context: Patients arrived already treated with radiotherapy, temozolomide, or both, most having had both.

Notes on this clone: Its specificity is not known.

Assay: immunoSEQ multiplex PCR; the TCRdb copy retains only in-frame clones and omits some. The sample lists roughly 120,000 clones, 85% to 90% occurring once. Trimming cost V 0 bases and J 6 bases, with 15 bases left between them. Germline assignment: CDR1 SGHTA and CDR2 FQGTGA. The CDR3 loop spans 16 amino acids. Time point of the sample: week 11, during vaccination. A single vaccine dose contained 300 ug of mutant IDH1 20-mer peptide, and topical imiquimod was used with it. Broader study findings: Changes to the top peripheral T cell clonotypes appeared unrelated to pseudoprogression.

Sequenced material: PBMCs, taken from a glioma patient whose treatment included an IDH1 peptide vaccine. This TCR came from a woman aged 50 to 60 with glioma. The V call is TRBV7-3, the J call TRBJ2-1; a possible D gene is TRBD2 (5 bases). The CDR3 reads CASSLTFGGSGNEQFF. The CDR3 DNA sequence: TGTGCCAGCAGCTTAACGTTCGGTGGGAGCGGCAATGAGCAGTTCTTC.